The 17 T cell receptor beta chains below all came from one sample that was sequenced in a study of blood T cell repertoires in COVID-19. Clones were read by immunoSEQ multiplex PCR, and TCRdb kept only the in-frame ones, dropping some. The sample holds some 16,000 clones, 70% to 90% seen once. Sequencing was carried out using peripheral blood. The receptors here all came from a man at least 80 years old with acute or convalescent COVID-19.

CDR3 residues: CATSDPRQGARETQYF. The CDR3 DNA reads TGTGCCACCAGTGATCCCCGACAGGGGGCACGGGAGACCCAGTACTTC. V and J are TRBV24-1 and TRBJ2-5; TRBD1 matches 10 bases. This CDR3 is built from 16 residues. Looked up from germline, CDR1 is KGHDR and CDR2 is SFDVKD. The V gene end was trimmed by 3 bases and the J gene end by 5 bases; junction bases not matched to a gene: 8.

CDR3 coding DNA: TGTGCCAGCACTTCGGACAGGGGGCCGACCGGGGAGCTGTTTTTT. It yields the protein CASTSDRGPTGELFF. The rearrangement uses TRBV7-9 and TRBJ2-2, with 11 bases that match TRBD1. CDR3 length: 15 amino acids. CDR1 and CDR2 (germline): SEHNR, FQNEAQ (reference sequence). With 7 bases clipped from V and 5 bases from J, the junction kept 6 bases outside the gene matches.

Only one count was recorded for this clone. V gene TRBV27 combines with J gene TRBJ2-5, with TRBD1 as a possible D gene (6 bases). The CDR3 totals 14 residues. Trimming took off 2 bases at V and 4 bases at J, with 11 bases between the two ends. Germline V gene sequence: CDR1 MNHEY, CDR2 SMNVEV (reference sequence). CDR3: CASSLRPGVETQYF. CDR3 nucleotide sequence: TGTGCCAGCAGTTTACGCCCAGGGGTAGAGACCCAGTACTTC.

The gene calls are TRBV7-2 and TRBJ2-1; 10 bases are shared with TRBD2. The V gene's germline CDR1 is SGHTA and CDR2 FQGNSA. V lost 5 bases to trimming and J lost 9 bases; unmatched junction nucleotides: 13. The CDR3 runs to 16 residues. The CDR3 DNA is TGTGCCAGCAGCACCACTAGCGGGACTAATGGAGCTGAGCAGTTCTTC. It translates to CASSTTSGTNGAEQFF. The full variable domain, its missing parts supplied by reference TRBV7-2 and TRBJ2-1, is GAGVSQSPSNKVTEKGKDVELRCDPISGHTALYWYRQSLGQGLEFLIYFQGNSAPDKSGLPSDRFSAERTGGSVSTLTIQRTQQEDSAVYLCASSTTSGTNGAEQFFGPGTRLTVL.

The V gene is TRBV7-2, the J gene TRBJ2-3, with D tentatively TRBD2 (5 bases). The CDR3 covers 15 residues. Trimming left V 3 bases short and J 5 bases short, with 15 bases between. Germline values: CDR1 SGHTA, CDR2 FQGNSA. The CDR3 loop reads CASSFGVPKGDTQYF. CDR3 coding DNA: TGTGCCAGCAGCTTCGGGGTTCCCAAGGGAGATACGCAGTATTTT. Based on the CDR3 plus reference TRBV7-2 and TRBJ2-3, the full variable domain is GAGVSQSPSNKVTEKGKDVELRCDPISGHTALYWYRQSLGQGLEFLIYFQGNSAPDKSGLPSDRFSAERTGGSVSTLTIQRTQQEDSAVYLCASSFGVPKGDTQYFGPGTRLTVL.

V is TRBV6-6 and J is TRBJ1-1; D call uncertain. The CDR3 is 11 residues long. Looked up from germline, CDR1 is MNHNY and CDR2 is SVGAGI (reference sequence). V was shortened by 8 bases and J by 1 base, with 5 bases between the two germline ends. This CDR3 reads CASLRNTEAFF. Here the CDR3 DNA reads TGTGCCAGCCTCCGGAACACTGAAGCTTTCTTT.

The chain couples TRBV20-1 to TRBJ2-7; D ambiguous. Germline assignment: CDR1 DFQATT and CDR2 SNEGSKA (reference sequence). The CDR3 loop spans 11 amino acids. V lost 3 bases and J lost 7, with 10 bases in between. The CDR3 loop reads CSASLTLEQYF. The CDR3 DNA reads TGCAGTGCTAGCCTAACCCTTGAGCAGTACTTC.

The genes are TRBV5-1 and TRBJ1-1; 7 bases fit TRBD1. This CDR3 comprises 12 residues. CDR1 and CDR2 (germline): SGHRS, YFSETQ. The junction had 0 bases not matched to a gene; V was cut back by 0 bases and J by 7 bases. CDR3 nucleotides: TGCGCCAGCAGCTTGGGACAGGGTGAAGCTTTCTTT. This codes for CASSLGQGEAFF.

This clone occurred a few times. The chain couples TRBV29-1 to TRBJ1-1; 7 bases are shared with TRBD1. The CDR3 extends over 13 amino acids. V shed 8 bases, J shed 1 base, and the junction held 7 bases outside the gene matches. Germline assignment: CDR1 SQVTM and CDR2 ANQGSEA. The CDR3 DNA reads TGCAGCCATAACAGGGGCGAGAACACTGAAGCTTTCTTT. Its translation is CSHNRGENTEAFF. Based on the CDR3 plus reference TRBV29-1 and TRBJ1-1, the full variable domain is SAVISQKPSRDICQRGTSLTIQCQVDSQVTMMFWYRQQPGQSLTLIATANQGSEATYESGFVIDKFPISRPNLTFSTLTVSNMSPEDSSIYLCSHNRGENTEAFFGQGTRLTVV.

The chain carries TRBV5-5 and TRBJ1-5; D uncertain. CDR1 is SGHKS, CDR2 YYEKEE, per germline (reference sequence). Between the trimmed V and J ends, which lost 3 bases and 9 bases, there was a span of 13 bases. The CDR3 covers 13 residues. For the CDR3, the DNA is TGTGCCAGCAGCTCCGACACGGTACGGCCCCAGCATTTT. Protein sequence: CASSSDTVRPQHF.

V and J are TRBV7-9 and TRBJ1-2; D remains ambiguous. This CDR3 is built from 15 residues. Germline V gene lookup returns CDR1 SEHNR and CDR2 FQNEAQ (reference sequence). V lost 1 base and J lost 8, with 17 bases in between. The CDR3 here is CASSLVGQAGKGYTF. The CDR3 nucleotides read TGTGCCAGCAGCTTAGTCGGTCAGGCGGGAAAAGGCTACACCTTC.

The V and J genes are TRBV25-1 and TRBJ1-3; D may be TRBD1 (6 bases). The V gene's germline CDR1 is MGHDK and CDR2 SYGVNS. Trimming pared 1 base from V and 0 bases from J, leaving 7 bases between. CDR3 length: 15 residues. CDR3 DNA sequence: TGTGCCAGCAGTGAATGGGACACCTCTGGAAACACCATATATTTT. This codes for CASSEWDTSGNTIYF.

This clone was counted between two and nine times. The chain combines TRBV4-1 with TRBJ2-7; D might be TRBD1 (6 bases). The CDR3 runs 13 residues. V was clipped by 6 bases and J by 6 bases, with 15 bases between them. Per the germline V gene, CDR1 is MGHRA and CDR2 is YSYEKL. Written as DNA, the CDR3 is TGCGCCAGCAGTTTTAAAACAGGGCGCGAGCAGTACTTC. Translating gives CASSFKTGREQYF.

V usage is TRBV6-1 and J usage is TRBJ1-2; no definite D call. The CDR3 length is 18 residues. Trimming left V 0 bases short and J 3 bases short, with 20 bases between. From germline, CDR1 is MNHNS and CDR2 SASEGT. The CDR3: CASSEASTVLSLDYGYTF. The CDR3 DNA reads as TGTGCCAGCAGTGAAGCGAGCACAGTGCTCTCCCTTGACTATGGCTACACCTTC.

The chain combines TRBV6-4 with TRBJ1-2; possible D gene TRBD1, 6 bases. V gave up 6 bases and J gave up 2 bases, with 19 bases separating them. Germline loops: CDR1 MRHNA, CDR2 SNTAGT. The CDR3 is 16 amino acids. CDR3 sequence: CASSPGVQGPNYGYTF. CDR3 coding DNA: TGTGCCAGCAGCCCCGGTGTACAGGGCCCAAACTATGGCTACACCTTC.

This clone has only one observation. The chain uses TRBV11-1 and TRBJ1-4; D unclear. V was clipped by 5 bases and J by 0 bases, with 7 bases between them. Per germline, CDR1 SGHAT and CDR2 FQDESV (reference sequence). The length of the CDR3 is 14 residues. The CDR3 sequence is CASSLSATNEKLFF. The CDR3 DNA sequence: TGTGCCAGCAGCCTCAGTGCAACTAATGAAAAACTGTTTTTT.

This clone is a singleton in its sample. The J gene is TRBJ1-1, the V gene TRBV30; D is uncertain. The germline V gene has CDR1 GTSNPN and CDR2 SVGIG (reference sequence). Between the trimmed V and J ends, which lost 4 bases and 8 bases, there was a span of 14 bases. The CDR3 loop spans 12 amino acids. CDR3 loop: CAWTQAGGEAFF. The CDR3 DNA follows: TGTGCCTGGACGCAGGCAGGAGGGGAAGCTTTCTTT.